The rows below give T cell receptor beta chains drawn from one sample of a study of T-cell reconstitution after alpha-beta-depleted transplantation in children. TCRdb fed the PCR reads into MiXCR, producing one record per CDR3 protein. The data hold fewer than 250,000 distinct CDR3 sequences, with about 15% observed a single time. The input for sequencing was PBMCs, mostly from graft donor cells, taken 360 days after TCRalphabeta/CD19-depleted stem cell transplant. The source of these receptors is a male patient between 2 and 10 years old who had a stem cell transplant for acute lymphoblastic leukemia, so the T cells may come from the graft donor. The CDR3 runs from the conserved cysteine through the conserved F or W. Fields, in order: J gene, D gene, V gene, clone size, CDR3 DNA, CDR3 protein. D genes are given only for firm matches. Expanded clones get a size class; other rows say once, few or many, or leave the size out.

>TRBJ2-3|TRBD2|TRBV27|few
TGTGCCAGCAGTTTGAGCCTGATGGGACTAGCGGGAAAAGAGGAGCAGTATTTT
CASSLSLMGLAGKEEQYF
>TRBJ2-1|NA|TRBV12-3/TRBV12-4|few
TGTGCCAGCAGTTTTTGGGACGGCAGCTCCTACAATGAGCAGTTCTTC
CASSFWDGSSYNEQFF
>TRBJ2-3|TRBD2|TRBV12-3/TRBV12-4|NA
TGTGCCAGCAGGCCTAGCGGGGGGGCCTCGGGAGATACGCAGTATTTT
CASRPSGGASGDTQYF
>TRBJ2-3|NA|TRBV12-3/TRBV12-4|few
TGTGCCAGCACCCCACTCGGGCCTGGGGGCACAGATACGCAGTATTTT
CASTPLGPGGTDTQYF
>TRBJ2-6|NA|TRBV18|few
TGTGCCAGCTCCCGTACCACCGGCGGGACTGGGGCCAACGTCCTGACTTTC
CASSRTTGGTGANVLTF
>TRBJ2-1|NA|TRBV28|NA
TGTGCCAGCAAAAAGGGTAGCTCCTACAATGAGCAGTTCTTC
CASKKGSSYNEQFF
>TRBJ2-2|TRBD2|TRBV5-5|few
TGTGCCAGCAGCTCTCCGCTGGAGTTAGCGGGGGGGCCCGGGGAGCTGTTTTTT
CASSSPLELAGGPGELFF
>TRBJ1-3|NA|TRBV21-1|NA
TGTGCCAGCAGCACGCCCCGGGACAGGGTTTTTGGAAACACCATATATTTT
CASSTPRDRVFGNTIYF
>TRBJ2-7|TRBD1|TRBV12-3/TRBV12-4|NA
TGTGCCAGCAGTCTCTGGACAGGGGGCGGATACGAGCAGTACTTC
CASSLWTGGGYEQYF
>TRBJ1-5|NA|TRBV18|NA
TGTGCCAGCTCACGGACGGTAAATAGCAATCAGCCCCAGCATTTT
CASSRTVNSNQPQHF
>TRBJ2-7|NA|TRBV11-2|few
TGTGCCACCCATCTGTGGGGCGAGCAGTACTTC
CATHLWGEQYF
>TRBJ2-1|TRBD2|TRBV29-1|many
TGCAGCGGCGTAGCGGGAAATAGGTACAATGAGCAGTTCTTC
CSGVAGNRYNEQFF
>TRBJ2-2|NA|TRBV20-1|few
TGCAGTGCTAGCGATAGCGGGAACACCGGGGAGCTGTTTTTT
CSASDSGNTGELFF
>TRBJ2-5|NA|TRBV29-1|few
TGCAGCGTTACCAGATCGACAGGAGCCCAAGAGACCCAGTACTTC
CSVTRSTGAQETQYF
>TRBJ2-6|NA|TRBV29-1|many
TGCAGCGTTGTACCCTCTGGGGCCAACGTCCTGACTTTC
CSVVPSGANVLTF
>TRBJ2-7|NA|TRBV10-3|few
TGTGCCATCAGTCCCAATAACCAGGTCCACGAGCAGTACTTC
CAISPNNQVHEQYF
>TRBJ2-7|NA|TRBV5-1|many
TGCGCCAGCAGTGGAGACAATTCCTACGAGCAGTACTTC
CASSGDNSYEQYF
>TRBJ2-3|NA|TRBV29-1|NA
TGCAGCGTTGAGGCCCCCAGTAGCGCCGCTTACCCGCGCACAGATACGCAGTATTTT
CSVEAPSSAAYPRTDTQYF